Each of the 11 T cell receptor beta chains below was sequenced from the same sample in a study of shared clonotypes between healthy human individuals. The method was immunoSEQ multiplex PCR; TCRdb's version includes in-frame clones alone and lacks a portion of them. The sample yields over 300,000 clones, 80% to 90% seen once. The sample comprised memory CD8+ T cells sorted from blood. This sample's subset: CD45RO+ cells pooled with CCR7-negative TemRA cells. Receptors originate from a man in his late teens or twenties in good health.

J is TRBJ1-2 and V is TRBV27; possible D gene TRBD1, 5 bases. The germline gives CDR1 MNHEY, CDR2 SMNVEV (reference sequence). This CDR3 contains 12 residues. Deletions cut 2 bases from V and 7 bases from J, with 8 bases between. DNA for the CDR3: TGTGCCAGCAGTTTAGCAGGGATTGGCTACACCTTC. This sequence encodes CASSLAGIGYTF.

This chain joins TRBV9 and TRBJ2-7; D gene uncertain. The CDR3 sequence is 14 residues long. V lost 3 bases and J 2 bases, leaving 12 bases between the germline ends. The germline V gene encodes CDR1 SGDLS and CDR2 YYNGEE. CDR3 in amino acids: CASSAYTWPYEQYF. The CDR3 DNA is TGTGCCAGCAGCGCCTACACTTGGCCCTACGAGCAGTACTTC. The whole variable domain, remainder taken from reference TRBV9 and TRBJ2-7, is DSGVTQTPKHLITATGQRVTLRCSPRSGDLSVYWYQQSLDQGLQFLIQYYNGEERAKGNILERFSAQQFPDLHSELNLSSLELGDSALYFCASSAYTWPYEQYFGPGTRLTVT.

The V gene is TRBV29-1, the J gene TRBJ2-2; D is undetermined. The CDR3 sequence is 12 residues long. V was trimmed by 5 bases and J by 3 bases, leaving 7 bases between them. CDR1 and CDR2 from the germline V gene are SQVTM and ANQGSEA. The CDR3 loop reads CSVQYDTGELFF. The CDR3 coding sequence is TGCAGCGTTCAATATGACACCGGGGAGCTGTTTTTT.

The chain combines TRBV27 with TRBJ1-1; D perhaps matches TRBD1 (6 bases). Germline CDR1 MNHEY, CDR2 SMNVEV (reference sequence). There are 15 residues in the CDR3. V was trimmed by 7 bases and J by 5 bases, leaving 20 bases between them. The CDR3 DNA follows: TGTGCCAGCAAAGTCGGTGGGGGGCGAGGGACTGAAGCTTTCTTT. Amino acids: CASKVGGGRGTEAFF.

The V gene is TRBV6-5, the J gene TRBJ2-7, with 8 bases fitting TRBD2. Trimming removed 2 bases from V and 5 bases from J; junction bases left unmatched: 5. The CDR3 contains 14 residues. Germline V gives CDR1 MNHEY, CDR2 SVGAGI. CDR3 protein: CASSYSGSRNEQYF. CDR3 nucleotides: TGTGCCAGCAGTTACAGCGGGAGTCGGAACGAGCAGTACTTC.

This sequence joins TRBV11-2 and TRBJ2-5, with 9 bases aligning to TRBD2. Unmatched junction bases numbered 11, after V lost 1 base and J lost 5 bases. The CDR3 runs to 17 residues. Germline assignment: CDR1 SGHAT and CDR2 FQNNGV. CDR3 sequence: CASSLGSGSAPRETQYF. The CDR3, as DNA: TGTGCCAGCAGCTTAGGTAGCGGGAGCGCTCCCAGGGAGACCCAGTACTTC.

CDR3 sequence (DNA): TGCGCCAGCAGGAGGACATATGGGACTAGCGGGAGGCTGGGATACAATGAGCAGTTCTTC. Its protein is CASRRTYGTSGRLGYNEQFF. This chain joins TRBV10-2 and TRBJ2-1; 15 positions agree with TRBD2. Per germline, CDR1 WSHSY and CDR2 SAAADI. Trimming at V came to 6 bases and at J to 4 bases, leaving 16 bases not matched to a gene. The CDR3 totals 20 residues.

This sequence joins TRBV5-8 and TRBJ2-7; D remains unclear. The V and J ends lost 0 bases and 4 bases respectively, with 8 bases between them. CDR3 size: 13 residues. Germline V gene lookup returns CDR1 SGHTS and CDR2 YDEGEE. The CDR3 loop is CASSLVVSYEQYF. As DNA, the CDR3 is TGTGCCAGCAGCTTGGTAGTGAGTTACGAGCAGTACTTC.

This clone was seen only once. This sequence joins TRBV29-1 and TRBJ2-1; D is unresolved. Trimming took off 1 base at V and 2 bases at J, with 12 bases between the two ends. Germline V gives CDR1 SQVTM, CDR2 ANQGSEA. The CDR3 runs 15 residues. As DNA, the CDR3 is TGCAGCGTTGAAGCTTCGAGGCTGACCTACAATGAGCAGTTCTTC. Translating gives CSVEASRLTYNEQFF.

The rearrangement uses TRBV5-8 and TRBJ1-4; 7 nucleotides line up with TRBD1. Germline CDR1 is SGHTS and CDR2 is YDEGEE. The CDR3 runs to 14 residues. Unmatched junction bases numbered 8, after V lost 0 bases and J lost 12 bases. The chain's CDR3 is CASSLGQGRTELFF. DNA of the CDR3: TGTGCCAGCAGCTTGGGACAGGGTAGGACCGAACTGTTTTTT.

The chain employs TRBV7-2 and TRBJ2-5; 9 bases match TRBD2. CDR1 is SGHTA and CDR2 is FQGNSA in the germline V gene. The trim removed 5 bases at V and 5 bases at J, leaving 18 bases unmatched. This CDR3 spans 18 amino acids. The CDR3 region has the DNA TGTGCCAGCAGCCTCCGGGGACTAGCCCCACCCTTTGAGGAGACCCAGTACTTC. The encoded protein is CASSLRGLAPPFEETQYF.